The 20 T cell receptor beta chains presented below share a single source sample, sequenced in a study of shared clonotypes between healthy human individuals. Clones were read by immunoSEQ multiplex PCR, and TCRdb kept only the in-frame ones, dropping some. The top ten clones hold 0.11% of a sample with around 650,000 clones, roughly 95% of them seen once. Naive CD8 isolation took CD45RO-negative cells positively selected for CCR7 and excluded terminally differentiated effector memory CD45RA+ cells. The sample consisted of naive CD8+ T cells sorted from blood. These receptors all stem from a woman between 25 and 40 years old in good health.

The chain combines TRBV10-2 with TRBJ2-7; D may be TRBD1 or TRBD2 (6 bases each). Germline lookup yields CDR1 WSHSY and CDR2 SAAADI. This CDR3 has 13 residues. Between the trimmed V and J ends, which lost 11 bases and 5 bases, there was a span of 19 bases. The CDR3: CAEWGAIYHEQYF. For the CDR3, the DNA is TGCGCCGAGTGGGGGGCGATTTATCACGAGCAGTACTTC.

The genes are TRBV6-1 and TRBJ1-2; D is unresolved. The V gene lost 1 base and the J gene lost 5 bases, with 8 bases spanning the gap. Germline CDR1 is MNHNS and CDR2 is SASEGT. This CDR3 has 13 residues. The DNA of the CDR3 is TGTGCCAGCAGTGAAGGTCTGGGATATGGCTACACCTTC. Encoded protein: CASSEGLGYGYTF.

The rearrangement links TRBV7-8 to TRBJ1-2; perhaps TRBD1 as D (5 bases). Trimming cost V 5 bases and J 3 bases, with 13 bases left between them. Per the germline V gene, CDR1 is SGHVS and CDR2 is FQNEAQ. This CDR3 is built from 14 residues. CDR3 DNA: TGTGCCAGCAGCCCCGGGGGGGAGGACTATGGCTACACCTTC. It yields the protein CASSPGGEDYGYTF.

This sequence joins TRBV7-9 and TRBJ2-3; 9 bases fit TRBD1. Germline lookup yields CDR1 SEHNR and CDR2 FQNEAQ (reference sequence). Trimming took 3 bases from V and 5 from J; bases not matched to a gene: 3. This CDR3 region has 14 residues. CDR3 amino acids: CASSLGQGEDTQYF. CDR3 sequence (DNA): TGTGCCAGCAGCTTGGGACAGGGCGAAGATACGCAGTATTTT.

The chain combines TRBV19 with TRBJ2-2; 7 bases are a match to TRBD2. CDR3 length equals 16 residues. Germline assignment: CDR1 LNHDA and CDR2 SQIVND (reference sequence). The junction had 8 bases not matched to a gene; V was cut back by 3 bases and J by 4 bases. The CDR3 DNA reads TGTGCCAGTAGTATCCCAGCGGGGTCGGGCACCGGGGAGCTGTTTTTT. It yields the protein CASSIPAGSGTGELFF. The whole variable domain, remainder taken from reference TRBV19 and TRBJ2-2, is DGGITQSPKYLFRKEGQNVTLSCEQNLNHDAMYWYRQDPGQGLRLIYYSQIVNDFQKGDIAEGYSVSREKKESFPLTVTSAQKNPTAFYLCASSIPAGSGTGELFFGEGSRLTVL.

V and J are TRBV11-2 and TRBJ1-1; D gene ambiguous. From germline, CDR1 is SGHAT and CDR2 FQNNGV. This CDR3 contains 14 residues. Trimming cost V 6 bases and J 0 bases, with 11 bases left between them. This CDR3 is CASSPAFMNTEAFF. The CDR3 coding sequence is TGTGCCAGCAGTCCAGCCTTCATGAACACTGAAGCTTTCTTT.

The chain carries TRBV27 and TRBJ1-4; D might be TRBD1 (5 bases). V gave up 4 bases and J gave up 0 bases, with 18 bases separating them. This CDR3 spans 18 amino acids. Germline V CDR1 and CDR2: MNHEY, SMNVEV (reference sequence). The DNA for the CDR3 is TGTGCCAGCAGTTACACCAGTCCAGGGATTGCAACTAATGAAAAACTGTTTTTT. Protein: CASSYTSPGIATNEKLFF.

In its sample, this clone was seen once. The rearrangement links TRBV13 to TRBJ1-2; the match to TRBD1 covers 9 bases. The V segment lost 5 bases and the J segment 7 bases; nucleotides outside the gene matches: 11. The CDR3 has 15 residues. Germline assignment: CDR1 PRHDT and CDR2 FYEKMQ (reference sequence). CDR3 protein: CASSRNRGRAIGYTF. DNA of the CDR3: TGTGCCAGCAGCCGAAACAGGGGGCGCGCGATTGGCTACACCTTC.

As regards this clone: Other DNA sequences in the sample encode the same CDR3. The chain employs TRBV28 and TRBJ2-2; a possible D gene is TRBD2 (5 bases). Germline loops: CDR1 MDHEN, CDR2 SYDVKM. This CDR3 contains 14 residues. The V end was cut by 3 bases, the J end by 4 bases, with 9 bases between. The CDR3 loop is CASSLRGGTGELFF. CDR3 sequence (DNA): TGTGCCAGCAGTTTGCGTGGAGGCACCGGGGAGCTGTTTTTT.

The rearrangement joins TRBV13 to TRBJ1-4, with 7 positions matching TRBD1. Germline V gives CDR1 PRHDT, CDR2 FYEKMQ (reference sequence). This CDR3 is 16 amino acids long. Trimming removed 3 bases from V and 0 bases from J; junction bases left unmatched: 4. CDR3 DNA sequence: TGTGCCAGCAGCTTCTCACAGGGGCCAACTAATGAAAAACTGTTTTTT. As protein: CASSFSQGPTNEKLFF.

The V and J genes are TRBV7-8 and TRBJ2-1; 14 bases align to TRBD2. CDR3 length equals 21 residues. Germline-derived CDR1 and CDR2 are SGHVS and FQNEAQ. The J segment lost 2 bases and the V segment lost 1 base, leaving 13 bases of the junction unmatched. CDR3 bases: TGTGCCAGCAGCTTAGTCGTCCACCGGACTAGCGGGAGGCCGACCTACAATGAGCAGTTCTTC. Translation: CASSLVVHRTSGRPTYNEQFF.

Only one count was recorded for this clone. The chain links TRBV6-1 to TRBJ2-1; 9 bases are shared with TRBD1. CDR1 and CDR2 from the germline V gene are MNHNS and SASEGT. V trimming: 7 bases; J trimming: 9 bases; junction bases outside the gene matches: 13. The CDR3 loop spans 15 amino acids. The CDR3 DNA is TGTGCCAGCAAGCATCTGGGACAGGGTTTTGTTGAGCAGTTCTTC. It translates to CASKHLGQGFVEQFF.

The chain employs TRBV19 and TRBJ2-2; no clear D gene. There are 15 residues in the CDR3. The V and J ends lost 3 bases and 3 bases respectively, with 11 bases between them. From germline, CDR1 is LNHDA and CDR2 SQIVND (reference sequence). The DNA of the CDR3 is TGTGCCAGTAGTATGGAACAGACTTACACCGGGGAGCTGTTTTTT. It codes for CASSMEQTYTGELFF.

Points on this clone: This sample also contains other DNA sequences that code for the same CDR3. The CDR3, as DNA: TGTGCCAGCAGCTTTGGAGGGACCCAGTACTTC. It yields the protein CASSFGGTQYF. The gene calls are TRBV5-6 and TRBJ2-5; weak D call: TRBD2 (5 bases). Germline CDR1 reads SGHDT; CDR2 reads YYEEEE. This CDR3 is built from 11 residues. The V and J ends lost 2 bases and 7 bases respectively, with 6 bases between them. The complete variable domain, with remaining parts taken from reference TRBV5-6 and TRBJ2-5, reads DAGVTQSPTHLIKTRGQQVTLRCSPKSGHDTVSWYQQALGQGPQFIFQYYEEEERQRGNFPDRFSGHQFPNYSSELNVNALLLGDSALYLCASSFGGTQYFGPGTRLLVL.

This clone was counted once. The sample has other DNA sequences that encode this CDR3 too. The chain employs TRBV27 and TRBJ1-1, with a possible D match to TRBD1 (5 bases). The CDR3 length is 12 residues. V was shortened by 6 bases and J by 1 base, with 6 bases between the two germline ends. CDR1 and CDR2 (germline): MNHEY, SMNVEV (reference sequence). The CDR3 loop reads CASRRGNTEAFF. DNA for the CDR3: TGTGCCAGCAGGAGGGGGAACACTGAAGCTTTCTTT.

The chain combines TRBV15 with TRBJ1-1, with D tentatively TRBD1 (5 bases). Germline loops: CDR1 LNHNV, CDR2 YYDKDF (reference sequence). There are 14 residues in the CDR3. The V gene lost 0 bases and the J gene lost 4 bases, with 9 bases spanning the gap. Written as DNA, the CDR3 is TGTGCCACCAGCAGAGATAAGGGGACCACTGAAGCTTTCTTT. It codes for CATSRDKGTTEAFF.

The CDR3 DNA follows: TGTGCCAGCAGCCCCTCGACGGGAAATCAGCCCCAGCATTTT. Residues: CASSPSTGNQPQHF. This chain links TRBV7-9 with TRBJ1-5; D uncertain. Germline assignment: CDR1 SEHNR and CDR2 FQNEAQ (reference sequence). The CDR3 spans 14 residues. V gave up 5 bases and J gave up 4 bases, with 12 bases separating them.

The rearrangement joins TRBV5-1 to TRBJ2-1; D call uncertain. This CDR3 contains 12 residues. Germline V CDR1 and CDR2: SGHRS, YFSETQ. V was trimmed by 6 bases and J by 9 bases, leaving 13 bases between them. The CDR3 sequence is CASTARDPEQFF. The CDR3 DNA sequence: TGCGCCAGCACCGCTCGTGACCCTGAGCAGTTCTTC.

The chain uses TRBV27 and TRBJ1-1; 11 nucleotides match TRBD1. After removal of 6 bases from V and 6 bases from J, the junction contained 9 bases not matched to a gene. Germline V gene lookup returns CDR1 MNHEY and CDR2 SMNVEV (reference sequence). The CDR3 extends over 15 amino acids. The CDR3 spells CASRDRGLWGAEAFF. The CDR3 bases are TGTGCCAGCAGGGACAGGGGGCTATGGGGGGCTGAAGCTTTCTTT.

CDR3 region: CASSFRAGGYGYTF. CDR3 sequence (DNA): TGTGCCAGCAGTTTTAGGGCAGGGGGCTATGGCTACACCTTC. The rearrangement uses TRBV27 and TRBJ1-2, with 7 nucleotides matching TRBD1. The trim removed 3 bases at V and 4 bases at J, leaving 5 bases unmatched. In germline, CDR1 is MNHEY, CDR2 SMNVEV (reference sequence). The CDR3 is 14 amino acids.